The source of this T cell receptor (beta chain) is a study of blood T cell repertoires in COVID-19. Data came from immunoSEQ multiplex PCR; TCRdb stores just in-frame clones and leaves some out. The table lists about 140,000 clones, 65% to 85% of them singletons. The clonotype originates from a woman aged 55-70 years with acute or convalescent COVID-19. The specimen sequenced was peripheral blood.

The CDR3 sequence: CASSYPTTSGSGADTQYF. In nucleotides, the CDR3 is TGTGCCAGCAGTTACCCTACCACTAGCGGGAGTGGAGCAGATACGCAGTATTTT. V and J are TRBV6-2 or TRBV6-3 and TRBJ2-3; TRBD2 aligns across 11 bases. This CDR3 spans 18 amino acids. Trimming took 2 bases from V and 4 from J; bases not matched to a gene: 11. Germline lookup yields CDR1 MNHEY and CDR2 SVGEGT.